The next 30 T cell receptor beta chains were all read from a single sample in a study of CD8 T cells in Susac syndrome (dated by TCRdb to the late 2010s). The receptor library was made with the immunoSEQ multiplex PCR assay. RNA was extracted using the RNeasy kit, and roughly 0.5 to 1 ug of the RNA was reverse transcribed with random hexamers. TCRdb took the public reads, trimmed them with fastp at Q25, ran MiXCR for clone calling and kept in-frame beta chains. When rows share a CDR3 protein, they turn into one entry using the most common DNA and genes. The sample yields 110,000 or so distinct CDR3 sequences; roughly 95% were counted once. The top ten clonotypes cover 0.075% to 0.1% of the sample. The material sequenced was CD4+ T cells from PBMCs. The receptors were gathered from a human donor in good health.

The table lists this clonotype with a count of one. This chain connects TRBV20-1 to TRBJ1-4; no firm D call. Looked up from germline, CDR1 is DFQATT and CDR2 is SNEGSKA (reference sequence). This CDR3 is built from 11 residues. The V gene lost 7 bases and the J gene lost 4 bases, with 7 bases spanning the gap. The CDR3: CSGPFNEKLFF. The DNA for the CDR3 is TGCAGTGGCCCCTTTAATGAAAAACTGTTTTTT.

The chain is built from TRBV19 and TRBJ1-1; D is uncertain. CDR3 length: 14 amino acids. The germline V gene has CDR1 LNHDA and CDR2 SQIVND (reference sequence). Trimming took 6 bases from V and 0 from J, leaving 11 bases between them. The CDR3 nucleotides are TGTGCCAGTAGATGGACGGGCATGAACACTGAAGCTTTCTTT. Translating it yields CASRWTGMNTEAFF. The variable domain in full, with the rest retrieved from reference TRBV19 and TRBJ1-1, is DGGITQSPKYLFRKEGQNVTLSCEQNLNHDAMYWYRQDPGQGLRLIYYSQIVNDFQKGDIAEGYSVSREKKESFPLTVTSAQKNPTAFYLCASRWTGMNTEAFFGQGTRLTVV.

The V gene is TRBV11-2, the J gene TRBJ2-3; no clear D. Trimming cost V 1 base and J 4 bases, with 6 bases left between them. CDR3 length: 13 amino acids. Germline V CDR1 and CDR2: SGHAT, FQNNGV. DNA for the CDR3: TGTGCCAGCAGCTTAGCCGTCTCAGATACGCAGTATTTT. Residues: CASSLAVSDTQYF.

This rearrangement joins TRBV5-4 to TRBJ2-3; TRBD1 or TRBD2 may be the D gene (7 bases each). The CDR3 has 16 amino acids. CDR1 SGHNT and CDR2 YYREEE come from the germline V gene (reference sequence). Trimming took off 6 bases at V and 2 bases at J, with 19 bases between the two ends. CDR3 sequence (DNA): TGTGCCAGCACCCCGGCAGGGGGGGAACTCACAGATACGCAGTATTTT. Protein product: CASTPAGGELTDTQYF.

V is TRBV4-3 and J is TRBJ2-1; D is possibly TRBD2 (6 bases). Germline CDR1 reads LGHNA; CDR2 reads YSLEER. The CDR3 consists of 15 residues. The V gene lost 1 base and the J gene lost 4 bases, with 11 bases spanning the gap. For the CDR3, the DNA is TGCGCCAGCAGCCAAGTTAGGCTAGCGTACAATGAGCAGTTCTTC. This encodes CASSQVRLAYNEQFF.

The gene calls are TRBV20-1 and TRBJ2-3; no reliable D call. The CDR3 length is 16 residues. Germline values: CDR1 DFQATT, CDR2 SNEGSKA (reference sequence). V lost 1 base and J 5 bases, leaving 19 bases between the germline ends. CDR3: CSARAPTSPRGDTQYF. The CDR3 DNA follows: TGCAGTGCTAGAGCTCCAACTTCCCCACGAGGAGATACGCAGTATTTT.

This clonotype was seen only a few times. This rearrangement joins TRBV19 to TRBJ2-2; the D is unclear. V shed 6 bases and J shed 9 bases, with 8 bases lying between them. This CDR3 contains 11 residues. The germline CDR1 and CDR2 sequences are LNHDA and SQIVND (reference sequence). DNA for the CDR3: TGTGCCAGTAGCAATTTACGGGAGCTGTTTTTT. Encoded protein: CASSNLRELFF.

This rearrangement joins TRBV15 to TRBJ1-5, with no clear D. In germline, CDR1 is LNHNV, CDR2 YYDKDF (reference sequence). CDR3 length: 16 amino acids. Trimming removed 5 bases from V and 2 bases from J, with 16 bases in between. In nucleotides, the CDR3 is TGTGCCACCAGCCCGTCGGTGGGGATAGGCAATCAGCCCCAGCATTTT. Its translation: CATSPSVGIGNQPQHF.

V and J are TRBV5-1 and TRBJ2-7; D might be TRBD2 (5 bases). The CDR3 has 15 residues. The V end lost 4 bases, the J end lost 2 bases, and 16 bases lay between the germline ends. Per germline, CDR1 SGHRS and CDR2 YFSETQ. CDR3 DNA: TGCGCCAGCAGCCCCCAACTAGGCGGTACCTACGAGCAGTACTTC. Amino acid sequence: CASSPQLGGTYEQYF.

In its sample, this clonotype was seen once. This chain joins TRBV12-3 or TRBV12-4 and TRBJ1-2, with a possible D match to TRBD1 (5 bases). The CDR3 has 14 residues. V gave up 11 bases and J gave up 8 bases, with 24 bases separating them. The CDR3 sequence is CAGGDSGQLGGYTF. The CDR3, as DNA: TGTGCCGGAGGCGACAGTGGGCAATTGGGGGGCTACACCTTC.

The count of this clonotype is one. J is TRBJ2-1 and V is TRBV15; 8 bases align to TRBD2. Germline loops: CDR1 LNHNV, CDR2 YYDKDF (reference sequence). Losses at the gene ends were 4 bases for V and 6 bases for J; bases not matched to a gene: 11. The CDR3 consists of 16 residues. The CDR3 coding sequence is TGTGCCACCAGCACTCTGGGCGGGAGGACCCTCAATGAGCAGTTCTTC. Translation gives CATSTLGGRTLNEQFF. Filled out from reference TRBV15 and TRBJ2-1, the complete variable domain reads DAMVIQNPRYQVTQFGKPVTLSCSQTLNHNVMYWYQQKSSQAPKLLFHYYDKDFNNEADTPDNFQSRRPNTSFCFLDIRSPGLGDTAMYLCATSTLGGRTLNEQFFGPGTRLTVL.

V usage is TRBV18 and J usage is TRBJ2-6, with unresolved D. The CDR3 has 16 amino acids. CDR1 and CDR2 (germline): KGHSH, LQKENI. Trimming shortened V by 1 base and J by 5 bases, and 12 bases separated the two germline ends. CDR3 amino acids: CASSPLYGIRANVLTF. The CDR3 DNA is TGTGCCAGCTCACCACTCTACGGTATAAGGGCCAACGTCCTGACTTTC.

Written as DNA, the CDR3 is TGTGCCAGCAGCCAAGTCAAGGCGGGAGTAGGGACCGGGGAGCTGTTTTTT. This translates into CASSQVKAGVGTGELFF. The V call is TRBV3-1, the J call TRBJ2-2; 7 bases agree with TRBD2. J was trimmed by 5 bases and V by 1 base; bases with no gene match: 10. The CDR3 has 17 amino acids. Germline values: CDR1 LGHDT, CDR2 YNNKEL (reference sequence).

The chain recombines TRBV15 with TRBJ2-1; D gene uncertain. CDR3 size: 12 residues. V was cut by 1 base and J by 6 bases, with 4 bases left in between. The germline V gene has CDR1 LNHNV and CDR2 YYDKDF (reference sequence). The CDR3 coding sequence is TGTGCCACCAGCAGAGTATTCAATGAGCAGTTCTTC. The encoded protein is CATSRVFNEQFF.

The chain couples TRBV15 to TRBJ2-3, with 12 bases matching TRBD2. The length of the CDR3 is 16 residues. J was trimmed by 5 bases and V by 4 bases; bases with no gene match: 7. Germline V gives CDR1 LNHNV, CDR2 YYDKDF (reference sequence). The CDR3 region is CATSNPLAGGQDTQYF. CDR3 nucleotide sequence: TGTGCCACCAGCAACCCGCTAGCGGGGGGGCAAGATACGCAGTATTTT. The entire variable domain, with the rest obtained from reference TRBV15 and TRBJ2-3, is as follows: DAMVIQNPRYQVTQFGKPVTLSCSQTLNHNVMYWYQQKSSQAPKLLFHYYDKDFNNEADTPDNFQSRRPNTSFCFLDIRSPGLGDTAMYLCATSNPLAGGQDTQYFGPGTRLTVL.

The chain joins TRBV9 to TRBJ2-7, with 8 bases that match TRBD1. The CDR3 consists of 14 residues. J lost 3 bases, V lost 0 bases, and 2 bases had no gene match. Germline V lookup: CDR1 SGDLS, CDR2 YYNGEE. The chain's CDR3 is CASSVGTGFYEQYF. The CDR3 DNA reads as TGTGCCAGCAGCGTAGGGACAGGGTTCTACGAGCAGTACTTC.

The V and J genes are TRBV6-5 and TRBJ2-2; D uncertain. The germline V and J ends were trimmed by 7 bases and 15 bases, with 24 bases remaining between them. This CDR3 is 14 amino acids long. Germline-derived CDR1 and CDR2 are MNHEY and SVGAGI. The CDR3 sequence: CASTSPSDRFWLFF. The CDR3 nucleotides read TGTGCCAGCACCAGCCCCTCCGATCGGTTCTGGTTGTTTTTT.

This chain uses TRBV6-5 with TRBJ1-1; D is unclear. This CDR3 spans 14 amino acids. Trimming shortened V by 0 bases and J by 1 base, and 6 bases separated the two germline ends. Germline loops: CDR1 MNHEY, CDR2 SVGAGI. This chain's CDR3 is CASSYSTENTEAFF. CDR3 coding DNA: TGTGCCAGCAGTTACTCGACCGAGAACACTGAAGCTTTCTTT.

This chain connects TRBV13 to TRBJ2-7; unclear D gene. Germline V gives CDR1 PRHDT, CDR2 FYEKMQ (reference sequence). V was clipped by 0 bases and J by 9 bases, with 15 bases between them. CDR3 size: 14 residues. The DNA for the CDR3 is TGTGCCAGCAGCTTAGGGGACCGCTCTACGAGGCAGTACTTC. It yields the protein CASSLGDRSTRQYF.

The chain couples TRBV23-1 to TRBJ2-1, with 7 bases lining up with TRBD2. TRBV23-1 is an ORF; its function is uncertain. V dropped 1 base and J dropped 3; count of bases not matched to a gene: 3. This CDR3 contains 15 residues. Here the CDR3 reads CASSQWGGNYNEQFF. The CDR3 coding sequence is TGCGCCAGCAGTCAATGGGGGGGAAACTACAATGAGCAGTTCTTC.

Turning to this clonotype: One junction end does not reproduce the germline sequence, and a read error may be involved. The chain has TRBV7-7 and TRBJ2-2; possibly TRBD2 for D (6 bases). The CDR3 is 13 amino acids. CDR1 and CDR2 from the germline V gene are SSHAT and FNYEAQ (reference sequence). CDR3 sequence: CASSLEGTGELFF. The CDR3 bases are TGTGCTAGCAGCTTGGAGGGGACCGGGGAGCTGTTTTTT. The complete variable domain, with remaining parts taken from reference TRBV7-7 and TRBJ2-2, reads GAGVSQSPRYKVTKRGQDVTLRCDPISSHATLYWYQQALGQGPEFLTYFNYEAQPDKSGLPSDRFSAERPEGSISTLTIQRTEQRDSAMYRCASSLEGTGELFFGEGSRLTVL.

Notes on this clonotype: An end of the junction does not agree with germline; a read error may underlie this. The V gene is TRBV6-5, the J gene TRBJ2-5, with TRBD1 as a possible D gene (6 bases). Germline V CDR1 and CDR2: MNHEY, SVGAGI. The CDR3 has 15 amino acids. CDR3 sequence (DNA): TGTGCCCGCAGCACCCTTTGGGACATATCGGAGACCCAGTACTTC. It codes for CARSTLWDISETQYF.

The chain uses TRBV7-3 and TRBJ2-1, with a tentative D call TRBD2 (7 bases). Germline V lookup: CDR1 SGHTA, CDR2 FQGTGA. V lost 1 base and J 1 base, leaving 11 bases between the germline ends. This CDR3 contains 16 residues. The CDR3 DNA sequence: TGTGCCAGCAGCTTAAATCGGGGGGCATCCTACAATGAGCAGTTCTTC. It yields the protein CASSLNRGASYNEQFF.

J is TRBJ2-4 and V is TRBV6-2 or TRBV6-3, with D possibly TRBD1 on 5 matching bases. The CDR3 has 15 amino acids. Trimming stripped 0 bases from V and 1 base from J, with 7 bases between. CDR1 and CDR2 from the germline V gene are MNHEY and SVGEGT. The CDR3 DNA follows: TGTGCCAGCAGTTACTCTTCAGGGGCCAAAAACATTCAGTACTTC. Protein product: CASSYSSGAKNIQYF.

The V and J genes are TRBV29-1 and TRBJ1-1; 9 nucleotides line up with TRBD1. The CDR3 sequence is 13 residues long. Germline-derived CDR1 and CDR2 are SQVTM and ANQGSEA. With 7 bases clipped from V and 7 bases from J, the junction kept 10 bases outside the gene matches. CDR3 in amino acids: CSASRTGEIEAFF. The CDR3 nucleotides are TGCAGCGCCTCCCGGACAGGGGAGATTGAAGCTTTCTTT.

The J gene is TRBJ1-5, the V gene TRBV20-1; D gene unclear. V lost 2 bases, J lost 9 bases, and 14 bases lay in between. There are 13 residues in the CDR3. CDR1 is DFQATT, CDR2 SNEGSKA, per germline (reference sequence). In DNA, the CDR3 is TGCAGTGCTAGATCGACATCGAGAGGGCCCCAGCATTTT. It yields the protein CSARSTSRGPQHF.

The V and J genes are TRBV3-1 and TRBJ1-6; D is unclear. V lost 5 bases to trimming and J lost 10 bases, with 15 bases between them. CDR1 LGHDT and CDR2 YNNKEL come from the germline V gene (reference sequence). The CDR3 runs 14 residues. CDR3 residues: CASSLGPSSSPLHF. DNA of the CDR3: TGTGCCAGCAGCTTAGGGCCGTCTTCATCACCCCTCCACTTT.

The chain joins TRBV27 to TRBJ2-5; 8 bases are a match to TRBD2. Germline CDR1 MNHEY, CDR2 SMNVEV (reference sequence). The CDR3 runs 16 residues. Trimming removed 4 bases from V and 5 bases from J; junction bases left unmatched: 12. DNA of the CDR3: TGTGCCAGCAGTTGGGGACTAGGGGGGTGGAGGGAGACCCAGTACTTC. It specifies CASSWGLGGWRETQYF.

The CDR3 region is CSVAPRMATYEQYF. The CDR3 DNA follows: TGCAGCGTTGCCCCTCGAATGGCGACCTACGAGCAGTACTTC. This chain connects TRBV29-1 to TRBJ2-7; D is unresolved. This CDR3 is built from 14 residues. Germline CDR1 reads SQVTM; CDR2 reads ANQGSEA. Deletions cut 4 bases from V and 2 bases from J, with 15 bases between.

The chain links TRBV30 to TRBJ1-6, with 8 bases aligning to TRBD1. Trimming removed 5 bases from V and 7 bases from J; junction bases left unmatched: 4. Germline CDR1 is GTSNPN and CDR2 is SVGIG (reference sequence). The CDR3 contains 13 residues. The CDR3 is CAWGGQGNSPLHF. The CDR3 DNA reads as TGTGCCTGGGGCGGACAGGGCAATTCACCCCTCCACTTT.